The 27 T cell receptor beta chains below come from one sample, sequenced in a study of OX40 agonist ivuxolimab in advanced cancers. Data came from immunoSEQ multiplex PCR; TCRdb stores just in-frame clones and leaves some out. In the table there are roughly 70,000 clones, 75% to 85% of which are singletons. The sequenced sample was CD4+ or CD8+ T cells sorted from blood, obtained in a trial of the OX40 agonist ivuxolimab. These receptors were obtained from an adult with an advanced solid tumor such as melanoma, head and neck, liver or kidney cancer.

The V call is TRBV11-2, the J call TRBJ2-7, with D hard to call. The CDR3 covers 11 residues. CDR1 and CDR2 from the germline V gene are SGHAT and FQNNGV. V was shortened by 3 bases and J by 4 bases, with 4 bases between the two germline ends. The CDR3 sequence is CASSFKYEQYF. The DNA for the CDR3 is TGTGCCAGCAGCTTTAAATACGAGCAGTACTTC.

This chain links TRBV5-6 with TRBJ2-3; TRBD2 aligns across 7 bases. The CDR3 sequence is 15 residues long. Germline V gives CDR1 SGHDT, CDR2 YYEEEE. J gave up 0 bases and V 2 bases, and 3 bases lay outside the gene matches. This chain's CDR3 is CASSFGGGSTDTQYF. For the CDR3, the DNA is TGTGCCAGCAGCTTTGGCGGGGGAAGCACAGATACGCAGTATTTT. The entire variable domain, with the rest obtained from reference TRBV5-6 and TRBJ2-3, is as follows: DAGVTQSPTHLIKTRGQQVTLRCSPKSGHDTVSWYQQALGQGPQFIFQYYEEEERQRGNFPDRFSGHQFPNYSSELNVNALLLGDSALYLCASSFGGGSTDTQYFGPGTRLTVL.

A note on this clone: Other DNA sequences in the sample encode the same CDR3. The rearrangement joins TRBV5-1 to TRBJ2-2, with D possibly called TRBD1 or TRBD2 (5 bases each). This CDR3 contains 16 residues. The ends were cut back, 8 bases at V and 1 base at J, with 18 bases in the middle. Germline V gives CDR1 SGHRS, CDR2 YFSETQ. The DNA for the CDR3 is TGCGCCAGTAAATCCGGGGCAGCCATGAACACCGGGGAGCTGTTTTTT. Residues: CASKSGAAMNTGELFF.

The chain combines TRBV4-1 with TRBJ1-4; D is ambiguous. The length of the CDR3 is 15 residues. V lost 5 bases, J lost 6 bases, and 16 bases lay in between. Germline assignment: CDR1 MGHRA and CDR2 YSYEKL. CDR3 region: CASSAYSRSDEKLFF. CDR3 coding DNA: TGCGCCAGCAGCGCATACTCGAGATCCGATGAAAAACTGTTTTTT.

The V and J genes are TRBV28 and TRBJ1-5; D is possibly TRBD1 (5 bases). V lost 2 bases and J lost 5, with 13 bases in between. Looked up from germline, CDR1 is MDHEN and CDR2 is SYDVKM. CDR3 length: 15 amino acids. CDR3 sequence: CASSLRGGTDQPQHF. As DNA, the CDR3 is TGTGCCAGCAGTTTACGGGGGGGGACTGATCAGCCCCAGCATTTT. The whole variable domain, filled in from reference TRBV28 and TRBJ1-5, reads DVKVTQSSRYLVKRTGEKVFLECVQDMDHENMFWYRQDPGLGLRLIYFSYDVKMKEKGDIPEGYSVSREKKERFSLILESASTNQTSMYLCASSLRGGTDQPQHFGDGTRLSIL.

This sequence joins TRBV19 and TRBJ1-3; no definite D call. V was pared by 9 bases and J by 2 bases, with 23 bases between. The CDR3 extends over 17 amino acids. Germline V gene lookup returns CDR1 LNHDA and CDR2 SQIVND (reference sequence). CDR3 bases: TGTGCCAGCTCCCGCATAGCCCATCCCCTGCCTGGAAACACCATATATTTT. It codes for CASSRIAHPLPGNTIYF.

The chain carries TRBV5-6 and TRBJ2-3, with TRBD2 as a possible D gene (5 bases). The germline V gene has CDR1 SGHDT and CDR2 YYEEEE. The ends were cut back, 1 base at V and 0 bases at J, with 9 bases in the middle. CDR3 length equals 15 residues. CDR3 sequence reads: CASSLLSGSTDTQYF. The CDR3 region has the DNA TGTGCCAGCAGCTTGTTAAGCGGAAGCACAGATACGCAGTATTTT.

This clone was detected only once. Mismatch with germline at one junction end may stem from a read error. CDR3 in amino acids: CASSLGQAYSEQFF. For the CDR3, the DNA is TGTGCCAGCAGCTTGGGGCAGGCCTACAGTGAGCAGTTCTTC. The gene calls are TRBV7-2 and TRBJ2-1; the D gene is possibly TRBD1 (5 bases). This CDR3 contains 14 residues. Germline loops: CDR1 SGHTA, CDR2 FQGNSA.

This chain links TRBV6-1 with TRBJ1-4; 8 nucleotides line up with TRBD1. This CDR3 spans 15 amino acids. CDR1 is MNHNS, CDR2 SASEGT, per germline. After removal of 5 bases from V and 5 bases from J, the junction contained 7 bases not matched to a gene. The CDR3 loop reads CASSLQGELNEKLFF. CDR3 DNA sequence: TGTGCCAGCAGTCTACAGGGGGAGTTGAATGAAAAACTGTTTTTT.

The chain is built from TRBV5-5 and TRBJ2-5; no firm D call. V shed 3 bases and J shed 2 bases, with 8 bases lying between them. The CDR3 is 13 residues long. Germline CDR1 is SGHKS and CDR2 is YYEKEE (reference sequence). CDR3 region: CASSWAPQETQYF. The CDR3 DNA reads as TGTGCCAGCAGCTGGGCTCCACAAGAGACCCAGTACTTC.

The chain is built from TRBV14 and TRBJ2-2; D gene unclear. This CDR3 has 14 residues. Germline CDR1 and CDR2: SGHDN and FVKESK. The V end lost 4 bases, the J end lost 3 bases, and 9 bases lay between the germline ends. The CDR3 reads CASSPTRHTGELFF. DNA for the CDR3: TGTGCCAGCAGCCCGACCAGACACACCGGGGAGCTGTTTTTT. The whole variable domain, filled in from reference TRBV14 and TRBJ2-2, reads EAGVTQFPSHSVIEKGQTVTLRCDPISGHDNLYWYRRVMGKEIKFLLHFVKESKQDESGMPNNRFLAERTGGTYSTLKVQPAELEDSGVYFCASSPTRHTGELFFGEGSRLTVL.

The chain combines TRBV28 with TRBJ1-5; D may be TRBD1 (5 bases). V lost 8 bases and J lost 2, with 13 bases in between. This CDR3 region has 14 residues. Germline CDR1 and CDR2: MDHEN and SYDVKM. The CDR3 here is CASSQGMGNQPQHF. In nucleotides, the CDR3 is TGTGCCAGCTCCCAGGGTATGGGCAATCAGCCCCAGCATTTT.

J is TRBJ2-3 and V is TRBV27; D is undetermined. This CDR3 spans 15 amino acids. Per the germline V gene, CDR1 is MNHEY and CDR2 is SMNVEV (reference sequence). V was trimmed by 3 bases and J by 1 base, leaving 11 bases between them. CDR3: CASSLRGLGTDTQYF. CDR3 coding DNA: TGTGCCAGCAGTTTGCGAGGATTGGGCACAGATACGCAGTATTTT.

This clone was observed once. This sequence joins TRBV7-9 and TRBJ1-2; D call uncertain. The CDR3 is 12 amino acids. The V end lost 2 bases, the J end lost 6 bases, and 7 bases lay between the germline ends. In germline, CDR1 is SEHNR, CDR2 FQNEAQ (reference sequence). The CDR3 is CASSLYPHGYTF. Written as DNA, the CDR3 is TGTGCCAGCAGCTTATATCCTCATGGCTACACCTTC.

This clone was observed a single time. The rearrangement joins TRBV6-1 to TRBJ2-2, with 8 nucleotides matching TRBD2. The germline CDR1 and CDR2 sequences are MNHNS and SASEGT. CDR3 length: 14 amino acids. V lost 6 bases to trimming and J lost 6 bases; unmatched junction nucleotides: 6. CDR3 DNA sequence: TGTGCCAGCAGCTCCGGGGGGGTGGCCGGGGAGCTGTTTTTT. Its translation is CASSSGGVAGELFF.

There are a few counts of this clone. The rearrangement links TRBV20-1 to TRBJ1-1, with D unresolved. The CDR3 is 11 amino acids. V was trimmed by 7 bases and J by 0 bases, leaving 6 bases between them. The germline V gene encodes CDR1 DFQATT and CDR2 SNEGSKA (reference sequence). The CDR3 DNA reads as TGCAGTGTCCCAGTGAACACTGAAGCTTTCTTT. Protein: CSVPVNTEAFF.

CDR3 loop: CASSFLNYGYTF. CDR3 DNA: TGTGCCAGCAGTTTCCTGAACTATGGCTACACCTTC. This rearrangement joins TRBV28 to TRBJ1-2; unclear D gene. CDR1 and CDR2 (germline): MDHEN, SYDVKM. V lost 3 bases to trimming and J lost 2 bases, with 4 bases between them. This CDR3 contains 12 residues.

The rearrangement uses TRBV6-5 and TRBJ1-1, with 7 bases aligning to TRBD1. V was pared by 6 bases and J by 4 bases, with 11 bases of the junction left unmatched. There are 15 residues in the CDR3. Germline V lookup: CDR1 MNHEY, CDR2 SVGAGI. The DNA for the CDR3 is TGTGCCAGCAGCCCTAGACAGGGCTCAGGCACTGAAGCTTTCTTT. It translates to CASSPRQGSGTEAFF.

The genes are TRBV28 and TRBJ1-1; D remains ambiguous. The germline V gene encodes CDR1 MDHEN and CDR2 SYDVKM. The CDR3 loop spans 12 amino acids. Deletions cut 6 bases from V and 0 bases from J, with 5 bases between. For the CDR3, the DNA is TGTGCCAGCAGCCAAATGAACACTGAAGCTTTCTTT. It translates to CASSQMNTEAFF.

The count of this clone is one. The chain carries TRBV6-1 and TRBJ2-2; D is possibly TRBD2 (5 bases). This CDR3 has 16 amino acids. Trimming removed 2 bases at V and 0 bases at J, with 10 bases between. CDR1 and CDR2 (germline): MNHNS, SASEGT. CDR3 coding DNA: TGTGCCAGCAGTGAAAGCGGAACGGCGAACACCGGGGAGCTGTTTTTT. Translating gives CASSESGTANTGELFF.

Concerning this clone: The same CDR3 can be traced to other DNA sequences in this sample. The rearrangement uses TRBV6-5 and TRBJ1-4, with unresolved D. The length of the CDR3 is 13 residues. Germline loops: CDR1 MNHEY, CDR2 SVGAGI. Trimming took 0 bases from V and 8 from J, leaving 7 bases between them. CDR3 bases: TGTGCCAGCAGTTACTCGGAACGCGAAAAACTGTTTTTT. Translated: CASSYSEREKLFF.

V and J are TRBV6-6 and TRBJ1-5, with D uncertain. CDR1 MNHNY and CDR2 SVGAGI come from the germline V gene (reference sequence). The CDR3 loop spans 14 amino acids. V was clipped by 5 bases and J by 1 base, with 9 bases between them. The CDR3 DNA reads as TGTGCCAGCAGTGATACATCGAGCAATCAGCCCCAGCATTTT. It yields the protein CASSDTSSNQPQHF.

As for this clone: Relative to the germline gene, one junction end is altered; a read error may explain this. This specimen includes other DNA sequences encoding the same CDR3. The V call is TRBV27, the J call TRBJ1-4, with TRBD1 as a possible D gene (6 bases). Germline V CDR1 and CDR2: MNHEY, SMNVEV (reference sequence). This CDR3 comprises 13 residues. The CDR3 protein is CASRSQGREKLFF. DNA of the CDR3: TGCGCCAGCAGATCACAGGGAAGAGAAAAACTGTTTTTT.

This clone was seen a handful of times. CDR3 nucleotides: TGCGCCAGCAGCCTTGGATCGGCTTCCAGCACAGATACGCAGTATTTT. It specifies CASSLGSASSTDTQYF. V gene TRBV4-3 combines with J gene TRBJ2-3; D call uncertain. The CDR3 runs to 16 residues. CDR1 is LGHNA and CDR2 is YSLEER in the germline V gene. V gave up 4 bases and J gave up 0 bases, with 14 bases separating them.

The chain couples TRBV5-8 to TRBJ1-1; D is perhaps TRBD1 (5 bases). Germline CDR1 is SGHTS and CDR2 is YDEGEE. V shed 5 bases and J shed 2 bases, with 10 bases lying between them. This CDR3 has 13 amino acids. The CDR3: CASRQGPNTEAFF. CDR3 bases: TGTGCCAGCAGGCAGGGACCCAACACTGAAGCTTTCTTT. Drawing the rest from reference TRBV5-8 and TRBJ1-1, the complete variable domain is EAGVTQSPTHLIKTRGQQATLRCSPISGHTSVYWYQQALGLGLQFLLWYDEGEERNRGNFPPRFSGRQFPNYSSELNVNALELEDSALYLCASRQGPNTEAFFGQGTRLTVV.

This clone has only a few counts. The junction does not match germline at one end; this may be a read error. Other DNA sequences of this sample code for an identical CDR3. V and J are TRBV18 and TRBJ1-3, with D unclear. The CDR3 has 14 residues. CDR1 is KGHSH, CDR2 LQKENI, per germline. In DNA, the CDR3 is TGTGCCAGCTCTCCACAGAACTCTGGAAACACCATATATTTT. Protein sequence: CASSPQNSGNTIYF.

The genes are TRBV27 and TRBJ2-6, with D unresolved. Germline V gene lookup returns CDR1 MNHEY and CDR2 SMNVEV (reference sequence). The V end was cut by 6 bases, the J end by 0 bases, with 6 bases between. The CDR3 is 14 amino acids. CDR3 bases: TGTGCCAGCAGGCAGGTCTCTGGGGCCAACGTCCTGACTTTC. The encoded protein is CASRQVSGANVLTF.